This T cell receptor beta chain was sequenced in a study of radiation and T cells in renal cell carcinoma. In germline, CDR1 is SNHLY, CDR2 FYNNEI. The trim removed 5 bases at V and 3 bases at J, leaving 5 bases unmatched. The CDR3 is 14 amino acids. Sequencing was performed with immunoSEQ multiplex PCR; in TCRdb, only in-frame clones are kept and a portion is missing. Counted here are more than 75,000 clones, around 85% occurring once; the ten biggest clones make up about 22%. As for time point: blood 2 weeks post-SBRT. Sample treatment: 15 Gy SBRT to primary tumor, nephrectomy 4 weeks later. Serial blood draws occurred at baseline and 2 and 4 weeks post-SBRT.

The genes are TRBV2 and TRBJ1-2, with 8 nucleotides matching TRBD1. The sequence was obtained from a woman aged 50 to 65 with renal cell carcinoma. Sequencing used blood, obtained from a patient whose treatment included radiotherapy and nephrectomy. The CDR3 reads CASSLTGEDYGYTF. DNA of the CDR3: TGTGCCAGCAGTCTGACAGGGGAAGACTATGGCTACACCTTC.